This entry lists 12 T cell receptor beta chains sequenced from one sample in a study of cytomegalovirus exposure and HLA in healthy donors. Generated by immunoSEQ multiplex PCR, the TCRdb table keeps only in-frame clones and is missing some. The sample comprises 150,000 or so clones, about 88% of which are singletons, and around 3.2% rests with the top ten. What was sequenced was PBMCs. Receptors originate from a woman younger than 35 in good health and CMV-seropositive.

The V call is TRBV14, the J call TRBJ2-7; 8 bases fit TRBD1. V was pared by 3 bases and J by 2 bases, with 3 bases of the junction left unmatched. This CDR3 spans 14 amino acids. Per germline, CDR1 SGHDN and CDR2 FVKESK. This chain's CDR3 is CASSHPDRAYEQYF. CDR3 DNA: TGTGCCAGCAGCCACCCGGACAGGGCCTACGAGCAGTACTTC.

This chain links TRBV27 with TRBJ2-7, with 7 bases aligning to TRBD1. CDR1 MNHEY and CDR2 SMNVEV come from the germline V gene (reference sequence). V was pared by 5 bases and J by 2 bases, with 6 bases of the junction left unmatched. The CDR3 is made up of 14 amino acids. The CDR3 DNA sequence: TGTGCCAGCAGTCCCGGACAGGTAGCCTACGAGCAGTACTTC. Its protein product is CASSPGQVAYEQYF.

The V gene is TRBV9, the J gene TRBJ2-5; D not resolved. Germline CDR1 and CDR2: SGDLS and YYNGEE. This CDR3 contains 12 residues. Trimming cost V 3 bases and J 8 bases, with 11 bases left between them. CDR3 sequence (DNA): TGTGCCAGCAGCGAAAATACAGACACCCAGTACTTC. This encodes CASSENTDTQYF. Looking up the rest from reference TRBV9 and TRBJ2-5 gives the full variable domain: DSGVTQTPKHLITATGQRVTLRCSPRSGDLSVYWYQQSLDQGLQFLIQYYNGEERAKGNILERFSAQQFPDLHSELNLSSLELGDSALYFCASSENTDTQYFGPGTRLLVL.

The J gene is TRBJ1-4, the V gene TRBV2; TRBD1 agrees at 7 bases. From germline, CDR1 is SNHLY and CDR2 FYNNEI. The CDR3 sequence is 14 residues long. V lost 3 bases, J lost 5 bases, and 3 bases stayed unmatched. The CDR3 sequence: CASSEDRWNEKLFF. CDR3 coding DNA: TGTGCCAGCAGTGAGGACAGGTGGAATGAAAAACTGTTTTTT.

The chain couples TRBV19 to TRBJ1-5; tentative D call: TRBD1 (5 bases). Trimming removed 4 bases at V and 6 bases at J, with 10 bases between. This CDR3 is 13 amino acids long. Germline CDR1 and CDR2: LNHDA and SQIVND (reference sequence). CDR3 bases: TGTGCCAGTAGTACGGGACTTCGTCAGCCCCAGCATTTT. Translated: CASSTGLRQPQHF.

The J gene is TRBJ2-3, the V gene TRBV5-1; the D gene is possibly TRBD2 (6 bases). The V end was cut by 0 bases, the J end by 1 base, with 9 bases between. The CDR3 has 15 residues. Germline CDR1 and CDR2: SGHRS and YFSETQ. The CDR3 DNA sequence: TGCGCCAGCAGCTTGGGGGCTAGCGGCACAGATACGCAGTATTTT. Protein product: CASSLGASGTDTQYF.

This chain uses TRBV18 with TRBJ2-2, with 10 bases matching TRBD1. This CDR3 contains 16 residues. Per germline, CDR1 KGHSH and CDR2 LQKENI. Losses at the gene ends were 3 bases for V and 5 bases for J; bases not matched to a gene: 6. The CDR3 DNA reads TGTGCCAGCTCACCCCTGGGACAGGGGAAGACCGGGGAGCTGTTTTTT. It encodes CASSPLGQGKTGELFF.

The CDR3 DNA reads TGTGCCAGCAGCTCGCCTGGGACTTCTGGAAACACCATATATTTT. This gives the protein CASSSPGTSGNTIYF. V and J are TRBV5-6 and TRBJ1-3; TRBD1 might be the D (5 bases). The germline V gene encodes CDR1 SGHDT and CDR2 YYEEEE. Trimming took off 3 bases at V and 1 base at J, with 11 bases between the two ends. CDR3 length: 15 amino acids.

The V and J genes are TRBV30 and TRBJ2-7, with D unresolved. V dropped 1 base and J dropped 0 bases, with 16 bases sitting between them. The CDR3 runs 16 residues. Germline assignment: CDR1 GTSNPN and CDR2 SVGIG (reference sequence). This chain's CDR3 is CAWSGRPPRSSYEQYF. The CDR3 coding sequence is TGTGCCTGGAGTGGGAGACCTCCTAGGAGCTCCTACGAGCAGTACTTC.

The V and J genes are TRBV6-4 and TRBJ2-7; TRBD2 matches 13 bases. The CDR3 spans 16 residues. V lost 8 bases to trimming and J lost 1 base; unmatched junction nucleotides: 8. The germline gives CDR1 MRHNA, CDR2 SNTAGT. CDR3 coding DNA: TGTGCCAGCCCTGGACTAGCGGGAGATCAGTCCTACGAGCAGTACTTC. It is translated as CASPGLAGDQSYEQYF.

This chain joins TRBV19 and TRBJ1-5; 9 bases align to TRBD1. Germline trimming cut 10 bases from V and 7 bases from J; bases unmatched to any gene: 14. Germline lookup yields CDR1 LNHDA and CDR2 SQIVND (reference sequence). The CDR3 runs to 15 residues. The CDR3 spells CATAVGTGLPQPQHF. CDR3 coding DNA: TGTGCCACCGCTGTGGGGACAGGGTTACCCCAGCCCCAGCATTTT.

The chain carries TRBV5-1 and TRBJ2-3, with TRBD2 matching 10 bases. CDR3 length: 15 amino acids. Trimming cost V 3 bases and J 2 bases; bases outside gene matches: 3. The germline V gene has CDR1 SGHRS and CDR2 YFSETQ. CDR3 bases: TGCGCCAGCAGCTATAGCGGGAGGAACACAGATACGCAGTATTTT. It codes for CASSYSGRNTDTQYF.